This T cell receptor (beta chain) was observed in a study of neurological immune-mediated disorders. The study's findings and limits: None of the CDR3 amino acid sequences of expanded clones were shared across subjects, and this suggested private repertoires in all groups.

The sample holds a few counts of this clonotype. Its antigen is as yet unknown. At one end the junction does not follow the germline gene, possibly because of a read error. CDR3 length: 15 amino acids. Germline CDR1 is SGDLS and CDR2 is YYNGEE. The time point here: longitudinal time-point 1 (baseline). The method for making cDNA was 5'RACE, and it used 10-nucleotide random UMIs. Every sequencing run generated in excess of 160 million TCR-beta sequences. These sequences covered 15-18 subjects. TCRdb reanalysed the 5' RACE reads using MiXCR and keeps one entry per CDR3 protein. The sample shows roughly 36,000 distinct CDR3 sequences, more than 3% of them seen only once.

The rearrangement joins TRBV9 to TRBJ1-5, with D uncertain. The sample taken for sequencing was PBMCs. The sequence came from a woman aged 55-69 years with multiple sclerosis. DNA for the CDR3: TGTGCCAGCAGCGTAGCGGCAGGCGAAGGTAAGACCCAGAATTTT. This encodes CASSVAAGEGKTQNF.